The 5 T cell receptor beta chains below come from one sample, sequenced in a study of cytomegalovirus exposure and HLA in healthy donors. Both 60 Vbeta primers and 13 Jbeta primers went into the PCR. Using immunoSEQ multiplex PCR, the repertoire was profiled, and TCRdb retains in-frame clones only, with some absent. This sample's table has about 110,000 clones. Input material: PBMCs. The receptors stem from a man aged 50-59 years in good health and CMV-seronegative.

This rearrangement joins TRBV18 to TRBJ2-7; 10 bases align to TRBD2. V gave up 5 bases and J gave up 4 bases; unmatched junction bases: 8. This CDR3 is built from 15 residues. Germline values: CDR1 KGHSH, CDR2 LQKENI. The CDR3 sequence: CASSTGTSARYEQYF. CDR3 nucleotide sequence: TGTGCCAGCTCAACCGGGACTAGCGCGAGATACGAGCAGTACTTC.

The rearrangement links TRBV5-6 to TRBJ2-1, with D perhaps TRBD2 (5 bases). Trimming removed 3 bases at V and 1 base at J, with 8 bases between. The CDR3 loop spans 14 amino acids. Germline V CDR1 and CDR2: SGHDT, YYEEEE. The CDR3 DNA reads as TGTGCCAGCAGCTCCGGGATTTCCTACAATGAGCAGTTCTTC. Translating it yields CASSSGISYNEQFF.

This rearrangement joins TRBV4-3 to TRBJ2-7; TRBD1 matches 8 bases. There are 15 residues in the CDR3. Germline V CDR1 and CDR2: LGHNA, YSLEER. V trimming: 3 bases; J trimming: 2 bases; junction bases outside the gene matches: 6. As DNA, the CDR3 is TGCGCCAGCAGCCAGGCCGGACAGGGAGCCTACGAGCAGTACTTC. Translation: CASSQAGQGAYEQYF.

The chain carries TRBV5-1 and TRBJ2-5, with 9 bases fitting TRBD2. From germline, CDR1 is SGHRS and CDR2 YFSETQ. Trimming at V came to 1 base and at J to 0 bases, leaving 7 bases not matched to a gene. The length of the CDR3 is 17 residues. The CDR3 here is CASSLPPSGKDQETQYF. The CDR3 bases are TGCGCCAGCAGCTTGCCTCCTAGCGGGAAAGACCAAGAGACCCAGTACTTC.

This sequence joins TRBV5-6 and TRBJ1-1, with D possibly being TRBD1 (6 bases). The ends were cut back, 3 bases at V and 4 bases at J, with 10 bases in the middle. Germline V gives CDR1 SGHDT, CDR2 YYEEEE. This CDR3 region has 13 residues. DNA of the CDR3: TGTGCCAGCAGCTGGACAGACGGCACTGAAGCTTTCTTT. Translated: CASSWTDGTEAFF. Complete variable domain (other parts from reference TRBV5-6 and TRBJ1-1): DAGVTQSPTHLIKTRGQQVTLRCSPKSGHDTVSWYQQALGQGPQFIFQYYEEEERQRGNFPDRFSGHQFPNYSSELNVNALLLGDSALYLCASSWTDGTEAFFGQGTRLTVV.